Shown below are 27 T cell receptor beta chains from a single sample sequenced in a study of CD8 T cells in Susac syndrome. After extraction with the RNeasy kit, 0.5 to 1 ug of the RNA was reverse transcribed using random hexamers. TCRdb reprocessed the immunoSEQ multiplex PCR reads with MiXCR, giving one entry per CDR3 protein. This table holds under 200,000 distinct CDR3 sequences, around 94% found once. Sequenced material: CD4+ T cells from PBMCs. Every receptor here comes from a human donor in good health.

J is TRBJ1-2 and V is TRBV12-3 or TRBV12-4; D perhaps matches TRBD1 (5 bases). The germline V and J ends were trimmed by 7 bases and 4 bases, with 13 bases remaining between them. The CDR3 loop spans 13 amino acids. The CDR3 here is CASTRKGAYGYTF. DNA for the CDR3: TGTGCCAGCACCCGTAAAGGGGCCTATGGCTACACCTTC.

The chain is built from TRBV6-2 or TRBV6-3 and TRBJ2-1; TRBD2 agrees at 7 bases. CDR1 MNHEY and CDR2 SVGEGT come from the germline V gene. V dropped 5 bases and J dropped 6; count of bases not matched to a gene: 1. The CDR3 has 12 residues. CDR3 protein: CASSERGNEQFF. The CDR3 coding sequence is TGTGCCAGCAGTGAGCGGGGCAATGAGCAGTTCTTC.

The chain has TRBV12-3 or TRBV12-4 and TRBJ2-3; 8 bases map to TRBD1. J was trimmed by 3 bases and V by 5 bases; bases with no gene match: 7. This CDR3 spans 15 amino acids. The CDR3 DNA is TGTGCCAGCAGTAGGACAGGGCCCACAACAGATACGCAGTATTTT. Its translation: CASSRTGPTTDTQYF.

The chain links TRBV7-2 to TRBJ1-5; 9 nucleotides align to TRBD1. The CDR3 is 16 residues long. Germline trimming cut 4 bases from V and 6 bases from J; bases unmatched to any gene: 10. Germline-derived CDR1 and CDR2 are SGHTA and FQGNSA. This chain's CDR3 is CASSSPGGTGLQPQHF. The CDR3, as DNA: TGTGCCAGCAGCTCCCCCGGGGGGACAGGGCTTCAGCCCCAGCATTTT. The variable domain in full, completed from reference TRBV7-2 and TRBJ1-5, reads GAGVSQSPSNKVTEKGKDVELRCDPISGHTALYWYRQSLGQGLEFLIYFQGNSAPDKSGLPSDRFSAERTGGSVSTLTIQRTQQEDSAVYLCASSSPGGTGLQPQHFGDGTRLSIL.

The V call is TRBV29-1, the J call TRBJ2-5; D is unclear. Trimming took 7 bases from V and 1 from J, leaving 10 bases between them. The germline V gene has CDR1 SQVTM and CDR2 ANQGSEA. The CDR3 is 12 residues long. In nucleotides, the CDR3 is TGCAGCGCCGGACCTTTCCAAGAGACCCAGTACTTC. It specifies CSAGPFQETQYF.

The chain has TRBV7-2 and TRBJ2-3; 9 positions match TRBD1. Germline V gene data show CDR1 as SGHTA and CDR2 as FQGNSA. Losses at the gene ends were 6 bases for V and 2 bases for J; bases not matched to a gene: 3. The CDR3 is 14 residues long. The CDR3 coding sequence is TGTGCCAGCAGTCGGGACAGGGTCACAGATACGCAGTATTTT. It encodes CASSRDRVTDTQYF.

This sequence joins TRBV7-9 and TRBJ2-5; the D is unclear. Between the trimmed V and J ends, which lost 6 bases and 3 bases, there was a span of 8 bases. There are 12 residues in the CDR3. Germline V CDR1 and CDR2: SEHNR, FQNEAQ (reference sequence). DNA of the CDR3: TGTGCCAGCAGTCTGAATAAAGAGACCCAGTACTTC. It is translated as CASSLNKETQYF.

The gene calls are TRBV7-2 and TRBJ2-5; 8 nucleotides agree with TRBD1. Germline values: CDR1 SGHTA, CDR2 FQGNSA. Unmatched junction bases numbered 6, after V lost 5 bases and J lost 7 bases. This CDR3 contains 13 residues. The CDR3 reads CASSAGQGGTQYF. The DNA of the CDR3 is TGTGCCAGCAGCGCCGGACAGGGCGGGACCCAGTACTTC.

The gene calls are TRBV12-3 or TRBV12-4 and TRBJ1-2, with D possibly matching TRBD1 (5 bases). Deletions cut 6 bases from V and 8 bases from J, with 10 bases between. CDR3 size: 11 residues. The CDR3 loop reads CASRAGHGYTF. CDR3 nucleotide sequence: TGTGCCAGCAGGGCAGGGCACGGCTACACCTTC.

The gene calls are TRBV4-2 and TRBJ1-1; no firm D call. This CDR3 contains 13 residues. The germline V gene has CDR1 LGHNA and CDR2 YNFKEQ. V was cut by 1 base and J by 7 bases, with 10 bases left in between. The CDR3 DNA follows: TGTGCCAGCAGCCAAGCCCCAAAAGATGAAGCTTTCTTT. This codes for CASSQAPKDEAFF.

CDR3 nucleotide sequence: TGTGCCAGCAGGGATCAGACAGGCGAGAACACTGAAGCTTTCTTT. Translation gives CASRDQTGENTEAFF. V is TRBV7-9 and J is TRBJ1-1; D is perhaps TRBD1 (6 bases). The germline V and J ends were trimmed by 6 bases and 1 base, with 15 bases remaining between them. Germline V CDR1 and CDR2: SEHNR, FQNEAQ (reference sequence). The length of the CDR3 is 15 residues.

The chain couples TRBV15 to TRBJ2-1, with D unclear. CDR3 length: 13 residues. V lost 0 bases and J 5 bases, leaving 5 bases between the germline ends. Germline values: CDR1 LNHNV, CDR2 YYDKDF (reference sequence). The CDR3 here is CATSRDINNEQFF. DNA for the CDR3: TGTGCCACCAGCAGAGACATAAACAATGAGCAGTTCTTC.

This chain uses TRBV9 with TRBJ2-3; 9 nucleotides agree with TRBD2. Germline CDR1 and CDR2: SGDLS and YYNGEE. This CDR3 contains 16 residues. V was clipped by 5 bases and J by 2 bases; unmatched bases: 9. CDR3 coding DNA: TGTGCCAGCAGTGGCGTAGCGGGAGTTTCCACAGATACGCAGTATTTT. As protein: CASSGVAGVSTDTQYF.

The genes are TRBV20-1 and TRBJ2-5; possible D gene TRBD1, 5 bases. The CDR3 has 12 amino acids. V was pared by 5 bases and J by 2 bases, with 9 bases between. Germline values: CDR1 DFQATT, CDR2 SNEGSKA (reference sequence). This CDR3 reads CSAHRGQETQYF. DNA for the CDR3: TGCAGTGCTCATAGGGGACAAGAGACCCAGTACTTC.

The count of this clonotype is one. This rearrangement joins TRBV20-1 to TRBJ2-7; possibly TRBD1 for D (5 bases). Germline V CDR1 and CDR2: DFQATT, SNEGSKA (reference sequence). The V end lost 2 bases, the J end lost 9 bases, and 20 bases lay between the germline ends. The CDR3 contains 14 residues. Written as DNA, the CDR3 is TGCAGTGCTAGACAGACAGCAGATCTTCTGACGCAGTACTTC. Translated, it gives CSARQTADLLTQYF.

This clonotype was counted a single time. This chain joins TRBV18 and TRBJ2-1; no reliable D call. The CDR3 is made up of 13 amino acids. In germline, CDR1 is KGHSH, CDR2 LQKENI. V was pared by 3 bases and J by 8 bases, with 11 bases between. In nucleotides, the CDR3 is TGTGCCAGCTCACCGTCCTTGGACGATGAGCAGTTCTTC. Translated: CASSPSLDDEQFF.

The chain carries TRBV20-1 and TRBJ2-1, with 9 bases fitting TRBD2. V trimming: 2 bases; J trimming: 0 bases; junction bases outside the gene matches: 2. The CDR3 has 15 residues. The germline gives CDR1 DFQATT, CDR2 SNEGSKA (reference sequence). This CDR3 reads CSARLAGISYNEQFF. For the CDR3, the DNA is TGCAGTGCTAGACTAGCGGGGATCTCCTACAATGAGCAGTTCTTC.

This chain connects TRBV2 to TRBJ2-5; D gene ambiguous. This CDR3 spans 13 amino acids. The germline gives CDR1 SNHLY, CDR2 FYNNEI. The germline V and J ends were trimmed by 2 bases and 5 bases, with 9 bases remaining between them. The CDR3 region has the DNA TGTGCCAGCAGTGAACTCAGGAGTGAGACCCAGTACTTC. Translated: CASSELRSETQYF.

The chain carries TRBV12-3 or TRBV12-4 and TRBJ1-5, with D tentatively TRBD1 (5 bases). The CDR3 is 16 amino acids. Trimming removed 2 bases at V and 4 bases at J, with 15 bases between. The chain's CDR3 is CASSLRQGEGNQPQHF. The CDR3 DNA follows: TGTGCCAGCAGTTTACGTCAGGGTGAGGGAAATCAGCCCCAGCATTTT.

The J gene is TRBJ2-2, the V gene TRBV3-1; D unresolved. This CDR3 region has 12 residues. The V and J ends lost 3 bases and 5 bases respectively, with 4 bases between them. Per germline, CDR1 LGHDT and CDR2 YNNKEL (reference sequence). For the CDR3, the DNA is TGTGCCAGCAGCCATAGTACCGGGGAGCTGTTTTTT. Protein product: CASSHSTGELFF.

The chain carries TRBV27 and TRBJ1-4, with TRBD1 matching 7 bases. Germline values: CDR1 MNHEY, CDR2 SMNVEV (reference sequence). Trimming at V came to 5 bases and at J to 7 bases, leaving 13 bases not matched to a gene. This CDR3 is 16 amino acids long. CDR3: CASSPGGPLVGEKLFF. The CDR3 DNA is TGTGCCAGCAGTCCAGGGGGGCCCCTGGTGGGTGAAAAACTGTTTTTT.

The chain is built from TRBV12-3 or TRBV12-4 and TRBJ2-7, with TRBD1 identical over 9 bases. The CDR3 has 13 amino acids. The J segment lost 6 bases and the V segment lost 6 bases, leaving 6 bases of the junction unmatched. CDR3 nucleotide sequence: TGTGCCAGCAGCTGGGACAGGGTGAGCGAGCAGTACTTC. Its translation is CASSWDRVSEQYF.

CDR3 in amino acids: CASSPPWGNSPLHF. The CDR3 DNA is TGTGCCAGCTCACCACCCTGGGGGAATTCACCCCTCCACTTT. The chain combines TRBV18 with TRBJ1-6, with a weak D call TRBD1 (5 bases). V was pared by 0 bases and J by 7 bases, with 7 bases between. CDR1 KGHSH and CDR2 LQKENI come from the germline V gene. This CDR3 comprises 14 residues. Using reference TRBV18 and TRBJ1-6 for the parts outside the CDR3, the full variable domain is NAGVMQNPRHLVRRRGQEARLRCSPMKGHSHVYWYRQLPEEGLKFMVYLQKENIIDESGMPKERFSAEFPKEGPSILRIQQVVRGDSAAYFCASSPPWGNSPLHFGNGTRLTVT.

This clonotype was seen a single time. The chain is built from TRBV5-4 and TRBJ1-1, with TRBD1 matching 11 bases. The CDR3 extends over 16 amino acids. The germline CDR1 and CDR2 sequences are SGHNT and YYREEE (reference sequence). V lost 4 bases and J lost 2; bases outside the gene matches: 7. DNA of the CDR3: TGTGCCAGCAGCCTCGGACAGGGGGCGAGAAACACTGAAGCTTTCTTT. It encodes CASSLGQGARNTEAFF.

This chain joins TRBV9 and TRBJ2-2; TRBD2 aligns across 7 bases. V gave up 4 bases and J gave up 6 bases; unmatched junction bases: 12. The CDR3 contains 16 residues. Germline V gene data show CDR1 as SGDLS and CDR2 as YYNGEE. This CDR3 is CASSPRPSGPPGELFF. The CDR3 DNA sequence: TGTGCCAGCAGCCCGAGGCCTAGCGGCCCCCCCGGGGAGCTGTTTTTT.

The CDR3 DNA reads TGTGCCAGCAGTGAATCAGGGCTAGTGCAGTACTTC. This encodes CASSESGLVQYF. The J gene is TRBJ2-7, the V gene TRBV6-1; D is perhaps TRBD1 (5 bases). V was clipped by 2 bases and J by 9 bases, with 11 bases between them. In germline, CDR1 is MNHNS, CDR2 SASEGT. The CDR3 is 12 amino acids.

CDR3 nucleotide sequence: TGTGCCAGCAGCCAAGTCGGGGACGGACCCTACGAGCAGTACTTC. Translated, it gives CASSQVGDGPYEQYF. The chain combines TRBV4-2 with TRBJ2-7, with D possibly being TRBD1 or TRBD2 (5 bases each). The germline CDR1 and CDR2 sequences are LGHNA and YNFKEQ. The CDR3 sequence is 15 residues long. V gave up 1 base and J gave up 2 bases, with 12 bases separating them.